These 2 T cell receptor beta chains came from one sample sequenced in a study of T cells in Graves' hyperthyroidism and ophthalmopathy. Amplification yielded TCR beta CDR3 regions, with RNA transcripts as the source. HTBI primers were used for first-round RT-PCR of the TCR CDR3. TCRdb re-called the multiplex PCR reads through MiXCR, storing one row per CDR3 protein. The table shows about 700,000 distinct CDR3 sequences, with roughly 15% occurring only once. The source material was blood. These receptor sequences come from a woman between 18 and 29 years old with Graves' hyperthyroidism.

This clonotype was found a few times. J is TRBJ2-5 and V is TRBV6-1, with 7 bases aligning to TRBD2. CDR3 length: 15 residues. The V segment lost 6 bases and the J segment 5 bases; nucleotides outside the gene matches: 12. The germline V gene encodes CDR1 MNHNS and CDR2 SASEGT. CDR3 region: CASRLGWGGEETQYF. The CDR3 DNA sequence: TGTGCCAGCAGGCTCGGATGGGGGGGAGAGGAGACCCAGTACTTC.

This chain connects TRBV4-1 to TRBJ2-1; no reliable D call. The CDR3 runs to 15 residues. Per germline, CDR1 MGHRA and CDR2 YSYEKL. With 7 bases removed from V and 4 bases from J, the gap between germline ends came to 17 bases. The CDR3 DNA is TGCGCCAGCAATCAAGGCGACGCAATGTACAATGAGCAGTTCTTC. It yields the protein CASNQGDAMYNEQFF.